This TCR beta chain originates from a study of PD-L1 blockade in urothelial cancer. Time point of the sample: pretreatment peripheral blood. This clone has a single count. Method: immunoSEQ multiplex PCR; TCRdb's copy keeps in-frame clones and lacks some. This table holds approximately 88,000 clones, around 84% found once. V was shortened by 2 bases and J by 4 bases, with 9 bases between the two germline ends. The CDR3 sequence is 13 residues long. Germline CDR1 and CDR2: GTSNPN and SVGIG (reference sequence). The material was PBMCs, obtained around atezolizumab (anti-PD-L1) treatment. The chain is built from TRBV30 and TRBJ1-5, with a possible D match to TRBD1 (6 bases). This receptor was taken from a man aged 55 to 69 with urothelial cancer. The CDR3 coding sequence is TGTGCCTGGAGTACGACAGGAAATCAGCCCCAGCATTTT. Residues: CAWSTTGNQPQHF.